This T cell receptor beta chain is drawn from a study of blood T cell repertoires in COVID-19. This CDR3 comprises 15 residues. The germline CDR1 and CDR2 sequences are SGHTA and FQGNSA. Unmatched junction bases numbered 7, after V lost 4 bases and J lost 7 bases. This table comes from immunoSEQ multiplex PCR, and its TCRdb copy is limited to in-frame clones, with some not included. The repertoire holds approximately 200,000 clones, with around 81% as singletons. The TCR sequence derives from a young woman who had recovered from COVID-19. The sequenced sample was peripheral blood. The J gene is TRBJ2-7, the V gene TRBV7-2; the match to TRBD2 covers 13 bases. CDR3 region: CASSYTSGREWEQYF. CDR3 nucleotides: TGTGCCAGCAGCTATACTAGCGGGAGGGAATGGGAGCAGTACTTC. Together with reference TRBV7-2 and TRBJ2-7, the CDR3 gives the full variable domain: GAGVSQSPSNKVTEKGKDVELRCDPISGHTALYWYRQSLGQGLEFLIYFQGNSAPDKSGLPSDRFSAERTGGSVSTLTIQRTQQEDSAVYLCASSYTSGREWEQYFGPGTRLTVT.